The entry that follows covers one T cell receptor beta chain sequence. What it binds is not known. This entry belongs to a study of OX40 agonist ivuxolimab in advanced cancers. Study context: Intravenous ivuxolimab at 0.01 to 10 mg/kg was given to patients every 2 weeks.

Study-wide points: CD4+ and CD8+ blood T cells expanded clonally by week 6 at 0.1 to 3.0 mg/kg.

Measured with immunoSEQ multiplex PCR; TCRdb has only the in-frame clones, and not every one. Of 70,000 to 95,000 clones in the sample, approximately 87% were seen once. Cycle 7 day 1, cycle 4 day 1, and baseline were the timepoints at which blood was sampled. This receptor was obtained from an adult with an advanced solid tumor such as melanoma, head and neck, liver or kidney cancer. Here the sequenced sample was CD4+ or CD8+ T cells sorted from blood, taken in a trial of the OX40 agonist ivuxolimab.

CDR3 nucleotides: TGTGCCAGCTCACCAAAACTCTTAACCGACAGCTCTGGAAACACCATATATTTT. This sequence encodes CASSPKLLTDSSGNTIYF. The chain carries TRBV18 and TRBJ1-3; possibly TRBD1 for D (5 bases). Per the germline V gene, CDR1 is KGHSH and CDR2 is LQKENI. CDR3 length equals 18 residues. V was clipped by 2 bases and J by 0 bases, with 17 bases between them.